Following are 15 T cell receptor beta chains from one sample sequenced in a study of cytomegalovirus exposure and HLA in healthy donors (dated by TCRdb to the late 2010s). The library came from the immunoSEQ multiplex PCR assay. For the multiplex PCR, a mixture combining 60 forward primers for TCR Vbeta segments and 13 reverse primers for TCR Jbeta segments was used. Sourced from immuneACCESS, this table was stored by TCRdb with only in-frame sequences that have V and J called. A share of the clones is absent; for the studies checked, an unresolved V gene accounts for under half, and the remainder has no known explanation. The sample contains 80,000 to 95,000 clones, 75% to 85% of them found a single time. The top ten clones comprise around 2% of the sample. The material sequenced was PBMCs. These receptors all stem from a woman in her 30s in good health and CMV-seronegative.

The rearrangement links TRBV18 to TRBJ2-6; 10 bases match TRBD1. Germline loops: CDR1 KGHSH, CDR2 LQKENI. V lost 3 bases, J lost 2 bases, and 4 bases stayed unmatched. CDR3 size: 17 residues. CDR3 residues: CASSPMTGGTGANVLTF. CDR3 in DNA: TGTGCCAGCTCACCCATGACAGGGGGCACTGGGGCCAACGTCCTGACTTTC.

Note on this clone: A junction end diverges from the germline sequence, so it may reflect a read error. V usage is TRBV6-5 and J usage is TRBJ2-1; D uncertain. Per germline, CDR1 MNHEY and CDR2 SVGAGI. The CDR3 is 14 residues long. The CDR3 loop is CANSYSGANNEQFF. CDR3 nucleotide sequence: TGTGCCAACAGTTACAGTGGAGCGAACAATGAGCAGTTCTTC.

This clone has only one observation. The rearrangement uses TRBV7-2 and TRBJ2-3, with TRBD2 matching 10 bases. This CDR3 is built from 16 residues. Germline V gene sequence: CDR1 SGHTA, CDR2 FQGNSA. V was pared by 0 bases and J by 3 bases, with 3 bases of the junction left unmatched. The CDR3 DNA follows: TGTGCCAGCAGCTTAGCAGCGGGAGGGCCTACAGATACGCAGTATTTT. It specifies CASSLAAGGPTDTQYF.

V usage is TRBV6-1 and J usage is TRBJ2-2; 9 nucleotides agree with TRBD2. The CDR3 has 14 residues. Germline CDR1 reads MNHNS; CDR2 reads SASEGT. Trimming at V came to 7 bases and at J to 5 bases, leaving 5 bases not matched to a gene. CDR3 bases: TGTGCCAGCAACCGCCTAGCGGGAACCGGGGAGCTGTTTTTT. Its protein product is CASNRLAGTGELFF.

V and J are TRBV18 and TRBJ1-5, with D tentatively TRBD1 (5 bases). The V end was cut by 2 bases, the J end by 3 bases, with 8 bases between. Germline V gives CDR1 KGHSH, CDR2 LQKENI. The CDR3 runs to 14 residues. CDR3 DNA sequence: TGTGCCAGCTCACCAAAACAGGACAATCAGCCCCAGCATTTT. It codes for CASSPKQDNQPQHF.

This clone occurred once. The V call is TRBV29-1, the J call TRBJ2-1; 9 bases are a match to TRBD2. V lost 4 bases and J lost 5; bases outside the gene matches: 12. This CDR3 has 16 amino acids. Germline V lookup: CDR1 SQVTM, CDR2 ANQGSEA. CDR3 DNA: TGCAGCGTTGCGCGCCCGGCGGGAGGGCCCCACAATGAGCAGTTCTTC. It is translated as CSVARPAGGPHNEQFF.

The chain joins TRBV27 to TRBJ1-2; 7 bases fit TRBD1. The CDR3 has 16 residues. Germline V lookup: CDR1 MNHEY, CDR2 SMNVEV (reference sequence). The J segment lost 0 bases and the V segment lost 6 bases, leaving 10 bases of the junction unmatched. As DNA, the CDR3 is TGTGCCAGCAGGCGACAGGGTTCCTTTACTAACTATGGCTACACCTTC. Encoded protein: CASRRQGSFTNYGYTF.

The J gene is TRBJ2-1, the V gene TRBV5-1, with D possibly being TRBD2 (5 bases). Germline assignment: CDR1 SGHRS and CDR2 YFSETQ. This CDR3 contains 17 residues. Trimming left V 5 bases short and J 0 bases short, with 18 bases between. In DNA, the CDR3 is TGCGCCAGCAGGGACTCTATAGCGACGAGCTCCTACAATGAGCAGTTCTTC. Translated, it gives CASRDSIATSSYNEQFF.

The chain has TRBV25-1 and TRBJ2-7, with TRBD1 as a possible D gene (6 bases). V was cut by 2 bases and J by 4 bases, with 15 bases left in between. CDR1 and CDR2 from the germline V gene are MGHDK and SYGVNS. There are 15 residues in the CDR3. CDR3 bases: TGTGCCAGCAGTGAAGGGGACACTACCCTTTACGAGCAGTACTTC. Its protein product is CASSEGDTTLYEQYF.

The CDR3 region is CASTGLAGGRDTQYF. The CDR3 bases are TGTGCCAGCACGGGACTAGCGGGAGGCCGGGATACGCAGTATTTT. The chain links TRBV6-5 to TRBJ2-3, with 15 positions matching TRBD2. Germline-derived CDR1 and CDR2 are MNHEY and SVGAGI. Trimming took 7 bases from V and 6 from J; bases not matched to a gene: 5. The CDR3 has 15 residues.

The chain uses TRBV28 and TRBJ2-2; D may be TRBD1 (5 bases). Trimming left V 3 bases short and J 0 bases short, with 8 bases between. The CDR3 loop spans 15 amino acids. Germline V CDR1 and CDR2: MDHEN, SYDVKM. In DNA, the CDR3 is TGTGCCAGCAGTTTCGCGGACACGAACACCGGGGAGCTGTTTTTT. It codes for CASSFADTNTGELFF.

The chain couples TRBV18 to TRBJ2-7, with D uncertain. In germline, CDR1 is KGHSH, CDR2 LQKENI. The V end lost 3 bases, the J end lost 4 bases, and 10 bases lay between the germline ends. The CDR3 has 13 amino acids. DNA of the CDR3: TGTGCCAGCTCACCTACCGATCAGTACGAGCAGTACTTC. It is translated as CASSPTDQYEQYF.

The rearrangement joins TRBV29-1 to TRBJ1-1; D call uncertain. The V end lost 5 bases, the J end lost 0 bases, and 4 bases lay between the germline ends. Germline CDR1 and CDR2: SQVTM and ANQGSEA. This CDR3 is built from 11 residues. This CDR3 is CSVSLNTEAFF. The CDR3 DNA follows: TGCAGCGTTTCTCTGAACACTGAAGCTTTCTTT. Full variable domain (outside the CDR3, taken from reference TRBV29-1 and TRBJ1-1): SAVISQKPSRDICQRGTSLTIQCQVDSQVTMMFWYRQQPGQSLTLIATANQGSEATYESGFVIDKFPISRPNLTFSTLTVSNMSPEDSSIYLCSVSLNTEAFFGQGTRLTVV.

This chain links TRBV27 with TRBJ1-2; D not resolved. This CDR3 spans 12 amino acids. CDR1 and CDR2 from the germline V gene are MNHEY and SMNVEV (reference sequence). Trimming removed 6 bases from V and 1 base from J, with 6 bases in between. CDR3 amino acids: CASREDNYGYTF. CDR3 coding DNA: TGTGCCAGCAGGGAGGATAACTATGGCTACACCTTC.

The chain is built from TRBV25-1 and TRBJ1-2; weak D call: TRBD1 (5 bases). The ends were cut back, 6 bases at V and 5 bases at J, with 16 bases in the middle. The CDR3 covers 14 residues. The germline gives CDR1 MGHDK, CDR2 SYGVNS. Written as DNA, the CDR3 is TGTGCCAGCAGGCCCGGGGGTCTGAGGTATGGCTACACCTTC. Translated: CASRPGGLRYGYTF.